Described below is a single TCR beta chain sequence and its context. The sample belongs to a study of blood T cell repertoires in COVID-19. For the study at large: Collection of acute and convalescent COVID-19 samples took place in the United States, Italy and Spain. PBMCs, B-cell-depleted T cells, or T cells were the source of the cDNA or gDNA that made up the material.

Between the trimmed V and J ends, which lost 6 bases and 0 bases, there was a span of 16 bases. The CDR3 has 16 residues. CDR1 and CDR2 (germline): WSHSY, SAAADI. In the original workflow: Amplification of reference gene primers provided the estimated nucleated cell counts. TCRdb's copy holds only in-frame clones and misses some; the assay was immunoSEQ multiplex PCR. V, J and clone size reflect that table, while D and trimming were determined from the DNA. Of about 260,000 clones in the sample, over 80% were seen once. The specimen sequenced was peripheral blood. The TCR originated in a middle-aged woman with acute or convalescent COVID-19. The genes are TRBV10-2 and TRBJ2-3; possible D gene TRBD2, 5 bases. The CDR3 nucleotides are TGCGCCAGCAGGCCGGGGATTTTAACTAGCACAGATACGCAGTATTTT. It is translated as CASRPGILTSTDTQYF.